This T cell receptor (beta chain) was found in a study of cytomegalovirus exposure and HLA in healthy donors. PCR used 60 Vbeta primers and 13 Jbeta primers. The data were produced by immunoSEQ multiplex PCR, yet TCRdb's version contains in-frame clones alone and is incomplete. The sample shows 200,000 or so clones, around 73% of them seen only once. Trimming shortened V by 4 bases and J by 8 bases, and 25 bases separated the two germline ends. This CDR3 has 17 residues. Germline V CDR1 and CDR2: SGHTA, FQGNSA. This clone was observed a single time. The sequence was collected from a young woman in good health and CMV-seropositive. V and J are TRBV7-2 and TRBJ2-3; D is perhaps TRBD2 (6 bases). Sequences were obtained from PBMCs. CDR3 sequence: CASSSIGRAGPGFTQYF. The CDR3 nucleotides are TGTGCCAGCAGCTCCATCGGTCGCGCGGGGCCCGGGTTTACGCAGTATTTT.